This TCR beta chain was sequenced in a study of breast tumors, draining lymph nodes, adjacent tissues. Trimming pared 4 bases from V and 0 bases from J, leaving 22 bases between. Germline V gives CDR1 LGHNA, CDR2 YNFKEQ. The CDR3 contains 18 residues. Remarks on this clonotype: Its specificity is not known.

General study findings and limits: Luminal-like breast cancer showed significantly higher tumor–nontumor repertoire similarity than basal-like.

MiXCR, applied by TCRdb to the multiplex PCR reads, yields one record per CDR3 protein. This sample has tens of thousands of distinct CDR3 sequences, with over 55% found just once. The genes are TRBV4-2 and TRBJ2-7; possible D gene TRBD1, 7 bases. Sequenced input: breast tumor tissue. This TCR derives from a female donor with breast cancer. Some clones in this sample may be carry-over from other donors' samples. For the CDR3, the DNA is TGTGCCAGCAGCCTGACAGGGCCGGGCGGGGCGAGCTCCTACGAGCAGTACTTC. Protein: CASSLTGPGGASSYEQYF.